The 9 T cell receptor beta chains in this list originate from one sample, sequenced in a study of CXCR3-negative and CXCR3-positive naive CD8 T cells. TRB cDNA libraries were made by UMI-labeled 5' RACE. TCRdb reprocessed the 5' RACE reads and stores each CDR3 protein as one record, lacking DNA. Its table records over 100,000 distinct CDR3 sequences. Sequencing was carried out using naive CXCR3- CD8+ T cells from blood. This sample's subset: CD45RO-CCR7+CD27+CD95- naive CD8+ T cells lacking CXCR3 (TNR3-). The receptors come from a human donor in good health. Some clones in this sample may be carry-over from other donors' samples.

This chain uses TRBV12-3 or TRBV12-4 with TRBJ1-1; the D call of TRBD1 rests on TCRdb alone, since no DNA is present to check it. This CDR3 has 12 amino acids. CDR3 sequence: CASRGGYTEAFF.

This chain links TRBV15 with TRBJ2-3. The germline CDR1 and CDR2 sequences are LNHNV and YYDKDF (reference sequence). This CDR3 spans 15 amino acids. The CDR3 region is CATSRGSPESDTQYF.

The chain links TRBV3-1 to TRBJ2-7; TCRdb gives TRBD2 as the D gene, but with no DNA this cannot be confirmed. Germline V lookup: CDR1 LGHDT, CDR2 YNNKEL (reference sequence). CDR3 size: 16 residues. CDR3 residues: CASSQDTGLLTYEQYF.

This rearrangement joins TRBV20-1 to TRBJ1-2; absent DNA, TCRdb's TRBD1 call cannot be checked. Germline CDR1 reads DFQATT; CDR2 reads SNEGSKA (reference sequence). This CDR3 is built from 13 residues. This chain's CDR3 is CSAPREFNYGYTF.

V gene TRBV4-1 combines with J gene TRBJ2-7; TCRdb's assignment of TRBD2 cannot be checked, as there is no DNA. This CDR3 has 14 residues. Germline V CDR1 and CDR2: MGHRA, YSYEKL. CDR3 region: CASSRTSGSYEQYF.

This chain joins TRBV6-2 or TRBV6-3 and TRBJ1-1; TCRdb indicates TRBD1, and absent DNA this call remains unverified. The CDR3 length is 15 residues. Germline CDR1 and CDR2: MNHEY and SVGEGT. CDR3: CASSHTGTMNTEAFF.

V and J are TRBV29-1 and TRBJ2-7; TCRdb designates TRBD1, a call that cannot be tested without DNA. Germline assignment: CDR1 SQVTM and CDR2 ANQGSEA. CDR3 length equals 12 residues. The chain's CDR3 is CSVDQGNYEQYF.

The chain links TRBV14 to TRBJ1-1. Per the germline V gene, CDR1 is SGHDN and CDR2 is FVKESK. The CDR3 contains 14 residues. CDR3 region: CASEQGIEFTEAFF.

The genes are TRBV28 and TRBJ2-4; TCRdb gives TRBD1 as the D gene, but with no DNA this cannot be confirmed. The CDR3 extends over 14 amino acids. CDR1 MDHEN and CDR2 SYDVKM come from the germline V gene. The CDR3 region is CASTGRAGKNIQYF.